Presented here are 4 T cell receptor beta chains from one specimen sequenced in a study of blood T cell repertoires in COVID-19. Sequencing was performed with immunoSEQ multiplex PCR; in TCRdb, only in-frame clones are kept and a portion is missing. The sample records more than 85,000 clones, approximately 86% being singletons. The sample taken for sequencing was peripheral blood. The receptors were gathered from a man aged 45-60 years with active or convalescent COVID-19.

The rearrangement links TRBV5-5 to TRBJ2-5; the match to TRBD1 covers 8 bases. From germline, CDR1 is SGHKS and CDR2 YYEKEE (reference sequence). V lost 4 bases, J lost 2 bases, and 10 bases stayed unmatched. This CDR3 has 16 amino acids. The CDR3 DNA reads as TGTGCCAGCAGCCCAACGACAGGGGCTCGTCAAGAGACCCAGTACTTC. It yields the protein CASSPTTGARQETQYF.

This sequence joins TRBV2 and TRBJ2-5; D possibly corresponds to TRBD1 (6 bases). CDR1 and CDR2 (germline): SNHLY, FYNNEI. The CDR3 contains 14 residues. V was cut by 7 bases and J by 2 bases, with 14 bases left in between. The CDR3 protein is CASKGVSSQETQYF. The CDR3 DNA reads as TGTGCCAGCAAGGGGGTTAGCAGTCAAGAGACCCAGTACTTC.

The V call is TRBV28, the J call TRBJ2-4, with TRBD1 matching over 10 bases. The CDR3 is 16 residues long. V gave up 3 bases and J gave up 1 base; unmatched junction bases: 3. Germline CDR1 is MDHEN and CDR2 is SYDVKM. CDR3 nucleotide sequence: TGTGCCAGCAGTTTGGGACAGGGGTGGGCCAAAAACATTCAGTACTTC. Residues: CASSLGQGWAKNIQYF. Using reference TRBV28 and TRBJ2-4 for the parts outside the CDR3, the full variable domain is DVKVTQSSRYLVKRTGEKVFLECVQDMDHENMFWYRQDPGLGLRLIYFSYDVKMKEKGDIPEGYSVSREKKERFSLILESASTNQTSMYLCASSLGQGWAKNIQYFGAGTRLSVL.

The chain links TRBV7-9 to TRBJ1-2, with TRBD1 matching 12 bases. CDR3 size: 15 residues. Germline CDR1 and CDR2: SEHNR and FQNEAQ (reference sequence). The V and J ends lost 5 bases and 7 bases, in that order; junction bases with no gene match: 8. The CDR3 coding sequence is TGTGCCAGCAGCGCTCGGGACAGGGGGCGATCTGGCTACACCTTC. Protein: CASSARDRGRSGYTF.